A selection of T cell receptor beta chains follows, all from one sample in a study of cytomegalovirus exposure and HLA in healthy donors. TCRdb keeps only in-frame clones here, not all; method: immunoSEQ multiplex PCR. Of 81,000 or so clones detected, about three quarters appear once; the ten largest clones hold roughly 3%. Specimen: PBMCs. The origin of the receptors is a man in his forties or fifties in good health and CMV-seropositive. Both conserved end residues are part of each CDR3. A D gene is named only where the DNA matches it firmly. Expanded clones are given a class, and other clones once, few, many or no size at all.

cdr3_length | j_call | d_call | v_call | clone_size | cdr3_nt | cdr3_aa
16 | TRBJ2-7 | TRBD2 | TRBV9 | few | TGTGCCAGCAGCGTAGGTCCAGCGGGAGAATCCTACGAGCAGTACTTC | CASSVGPAGESYEQYF
14 | TRBJ2-2 | - | TRBV5-1 | once | TGCGCCAGCAGCCAGGACTCAAACACCGGGGAGCTGTTTTTT | CASSQDSNTGELFF
17 | TRBJ2-1 | TRBD2 | TRBV7-9 | few | TGTTCCAGCAGCTTAGGGACTAGCGGGAACTCCTACAATGAGCAGTTCTTC | CSSSLGTSGNSYNEQFF
16 | TRBJ2-7 | TRBD2 | TRBV5-1 | - | TGCGCCAGCAGCTTGGCTCTCTTAGCGGGAGTCTACGAGCAGTACTTC | CASSLALLAGVYEQYF
15 | TRBJ2-7 | - | TRBV6-1 | - | TGTGCCAGCAGTCCCGACAGGTCTAGCTCCTACGAGCAGTACTTC | CASSPDRSSSYEQYF
14 | TRBJ2-7 | - | TRBV2 | - | TGTGCCAGCAAGTCCTTTTTTGAGTCCTACGAGCAGTACTTC | CASKSFFESYEQYF
16 | TRBJ2-1 | TRBD2 | TRBV5-4 | - | TGTGCCAGCAGCTTGGGGACTAGCGGGGGACCCAATGAGCAGTTCTTC | CASSLGTSGGPNEQFF
17 | TRBJ2-7 | TRBD2 | TRBV11-2 | - | TGTGCCAGCAGCTTAGGTGGGCTAGCGGTAATGTCCTACGAGCAGTACTTC | CASSLGGLAVMSYEQYF
14 | TRBJ2-7 | TRBD1 | TRBV4-1 | - | TGCGCCAGCAGCCGGACCGGGACAGGGGCCGAGCAGTACTTC | CASSRTGTGAEQYF
15 | TRBJ1-6 | - | TRBV4-1 | - | TGCGCCAGCAGCCTCCGTCCGGCAGGGAATTCACCCCTCCACTTT | CASSLRPAGNSPLHF
13 | TRBJ1-1 | - | TRBV7-9 | - | TGTGCCAGCAGCAAAAGCAGGGAAAGTCAAGCTTTCTTT | CASSKSRESQAFF
15 | TRBJ1-4 | TRBD1 | TRBV18 | - | TGTGCCAGCTCACCGTACGGGACAGGGAATGAAAAACTGTTTTTT | CASSPYGTGNEKLFF
15 | TRBJ1-2 | TRBD1 | TRBV30 | few | TGTGCCTGGAACCCGACAGGGGGGGGATACTATGGCTACACCTTC | CAWNPTGGGYYGYTF
15 | TRBJ1-5 | TRBD1 | TRBV19 | - | TGTGCCAGTACAACGACAGGGAGTAGCAATCAGCCCCAGCATTTT | CASTTTGSSNQPQHF
14 | TRBJ1-4 | - | TRBV19 | few | TGTGCCAGTAGTGCCACGCGCTCGGGTGAAAAACTGTTTTTT | CASSATRSGEKLFF
14 | TRBJ2-1 | TRBD1 | TRBV5-1 | - | TGCGCCAGCAGCCCCGGGACAGACTACAATGAGCAGTTCTTC | CASSPGTDYNEQFF
15 | TRBJ2-6 | - | TRBV7-2 | - | TGTGCCAGCGCTCAACAGGGAGCTGGGGCCAACGTCCTGACTTTC | CASAQQGAGANVLTF